The entry that follows covers one T cell receptor beta chain sequence. Its antigen is as yet unknown. The data derive from a study of Ad26.COV2.S vaccination and SARS-CoV-2 variants. Study-level background: Dosing was one shot or two shots 56 days apart.

The CDR3 has 15 amino acids. CDR1 and CDR2 from the germline V gene are MNHEY and SVGEGT. Trimming pared 6 bases from V and 0 bases from J, leaving 9 bases between. Described treatment: around 19 received Ad26.COV2.S at low or high dose, single or two shots; roughly five received placebo; per-sample allocation not given. Samples were taken on day 63 after the first vaccine or placebo injection. Profiled with immunoSEQ multiplex PCR; TCRdb holds only in-frame clones, not every one. The sample shows under 250,000 clones, roughly 85% of them seen only once. Study-level points and caveats: Post-vaccination breadth of spike-specific CD8+ and CD4+ T cell responses was reportedly substantial.

The clonotype comes from a person aged 18-60 years who received the Ad26.COV2.S COVID-19 vaccine or a placebo. The rearrangement uses TRBV6-2 or TRBV6-3 and TRBJ2-6; perhaps TRBD1 as D (6 bases). The material sequenced was peripheral blood, taken in a trial of Ad26.COV2.S vaccine versus placebo. CDR3 sequence (DNA): TGTGCCAGCAGCCTACAGGGCTCTGGGGCCAACGTCCTGACTTTC. It yields the protein CASSLQGSGANVLTF.